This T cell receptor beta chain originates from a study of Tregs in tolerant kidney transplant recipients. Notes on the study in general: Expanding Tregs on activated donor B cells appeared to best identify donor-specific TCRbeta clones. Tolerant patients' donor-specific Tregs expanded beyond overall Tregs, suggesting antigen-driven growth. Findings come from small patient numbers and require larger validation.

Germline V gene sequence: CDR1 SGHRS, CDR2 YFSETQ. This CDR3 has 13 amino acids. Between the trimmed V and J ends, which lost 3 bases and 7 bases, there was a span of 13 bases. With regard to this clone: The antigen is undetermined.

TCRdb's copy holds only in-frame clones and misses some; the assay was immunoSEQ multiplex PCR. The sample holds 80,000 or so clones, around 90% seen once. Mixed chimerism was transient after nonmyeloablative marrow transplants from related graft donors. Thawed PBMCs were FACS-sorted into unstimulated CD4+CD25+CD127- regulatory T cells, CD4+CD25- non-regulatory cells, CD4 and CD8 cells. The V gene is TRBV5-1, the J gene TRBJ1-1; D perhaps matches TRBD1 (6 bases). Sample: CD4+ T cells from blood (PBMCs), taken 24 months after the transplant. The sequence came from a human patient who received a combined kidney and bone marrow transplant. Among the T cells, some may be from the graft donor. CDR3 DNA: TGCGCCAGCAGCTATGGACAGCGTATTGAAGCTTTCTTT. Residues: CASSYGQRIEAFF.